This T cell receptor (beta chain) was found in a study of blood T cell repertoires in COVID-19. Using immunoSEQ multiplex PCR, the repertoire was profiled, and TCRdb retains in-frame clones only, with some absent. Here the sample spans tens of thousands of clones, around 90% being singletons. This sequence was found in a man aged 35 to 55 with acute or convalescent COVID-19. Sequenced material: peripheral blood.

The CDR3 region has the DNA TGTGCCAGCAGCCCCCGCGGACAGGCCTTAAACTATGGCTACACCTTC. It yields the protein CASSPRGQALNYGYTF. V and J are TRBV7-9 and TRBJ1-2, with 7 bases matching TRBD1. V lost 5 bases and J lost 2; bases outside the gene matches: 11. CDR1 is SEHNR and CDR2 is FQNEAQ in the germline V gene (reference sequence). CDR3 length: 16 amino acids.